One and the same sample provided the 5 T cell receptor beta chains below, sequenced in a study of HIV-infected patients and healthy controls. Roughly three months, about 14 weeks, into antiretroviral therapy, follow-up blood was collected. Whole blood was used without fractionation, so all unsorted peripheral T cells were included. cDNA was made from approximately 0.55 ug RNA using alpha and beta constant primers. Separate chain-specific third strand synthesis with multiplexing indices produced the alpha and beta libraries. TCRdb recomputed calls from the 5' RACE reads with MiXCR, one row per CDR3 protein. The sample consists of about 14,000 distinct CDR3 sequences, around 12% of them appearing once. The sample here was blood, taken during antiretroviral therapy. The receptors shown here come from an adult with HIV infection. The donor label of this sample is uncertain.

The rearrangement uses TRBV2 and TRBJ2-2; TRBD1 matches at 7 bases. The CDR3 has 15 amino acids. CDR1 and CDR2 (germline): SNHLY, FYNNEI. The ends lost 5 bases at V and 2 bases at J; junction bases unmatched: 5. CDR3 protein: CASSPDRDNTGELFF. In nucleotides, the CDR3 is TGTGCCAGCAGTCCTGACAGGGATAACACCGGGGAGCTGTTTTTT.

To note about this clonotype: A read error may explain this, as a much larger clone is one base away. The chain employs TRBV20-1 and TRBJ2-5, with 9 bases aligning to TRBD2. From germline, CDR1 is DFQATT and CDR2 SNEGSKA (reference sequence). CDR3 length: 14 amino acids. The CDR3 bases are TGCAGTCCTAGAGCGGGGGGTACCTGGGAGACCCAGTACTTC. Residues: CSPRAGGTWETQYF.

This clonotype occurred many times. The chain has TRBV11-2 and TRBJ2-3; the match to TRBD1 covers 7 bases. This CDR3 is 15 amino acids long. Germline V gives CDR1 SGHAT, CDR2 FQNNGV. V shed 0 bases, J shed 5 bases, and the junction held 5 bases outside the gene matches. CDR3 DNA: TGTGCCAGCAGCTTAGATACAGGGGAAGGAGATACGCAGTATTTT. Translated, it gives CASSLDTGEGDTQYF.

The sample holds many counts of this clonotype. V is TRBV3-1 and J is TRBJ2-7; D possibly corresponds to TRBD2 (6 bases). Germline V lookup: CDR1 LGHDT, CDR2 YNNKEL (reference sequence). Trimming removed 8 bases from V and 4 bases from J, with 9 bases in between. The CDR3 loop spans 11 amino acids. The chain's CDR3 is CASRRGYEQYF. CDR3 in DNA: TGTGCCAGCCGGAGGGGTTACGAGCAGTACTTC.

This clonotype came up a few times. The rearrangement links TRBV6-6 to TRBJ2-5; D is perhaps TRBD1 or TRBD2 (7 bases each). There are 17 residues in the CDR3. Germline loops: CDR1 MNHNY, CDR2 SVGAGI (reference sequence). The germline V and J ends were trimmed by 6 bases and 4 bases, with 24 bases remaining between them. The CDR3 reads CASSPPSGGGGGETQYF. In DNA form, the CDR3 reads TGTGCCAGCAGCCCCCCTTCCGGGGGAGGGGGCGGAGAGACCCAGTACTTC.